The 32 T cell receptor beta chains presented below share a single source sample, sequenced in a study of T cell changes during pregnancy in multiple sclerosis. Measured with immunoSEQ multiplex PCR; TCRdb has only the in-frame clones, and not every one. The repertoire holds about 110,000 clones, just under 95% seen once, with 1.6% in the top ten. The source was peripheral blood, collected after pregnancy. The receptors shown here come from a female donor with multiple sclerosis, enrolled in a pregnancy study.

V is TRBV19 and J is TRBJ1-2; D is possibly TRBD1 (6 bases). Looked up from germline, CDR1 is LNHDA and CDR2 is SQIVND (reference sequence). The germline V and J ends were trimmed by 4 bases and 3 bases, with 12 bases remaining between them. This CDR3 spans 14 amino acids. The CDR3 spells CASSTGQSHYGYTF. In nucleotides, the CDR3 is TGTGCCAGTAGTACCGGACAGTCCCACTATGGCTACACCTTC.

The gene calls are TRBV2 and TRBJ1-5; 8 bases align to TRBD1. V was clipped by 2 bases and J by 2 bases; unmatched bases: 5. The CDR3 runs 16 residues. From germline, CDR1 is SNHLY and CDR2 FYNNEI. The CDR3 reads CASSEPTDRGNQPQHF. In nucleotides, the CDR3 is TGTGCCAGCAGTGAACCTACGGACAGGGGCAATCAGCCCCAGCATTTT.

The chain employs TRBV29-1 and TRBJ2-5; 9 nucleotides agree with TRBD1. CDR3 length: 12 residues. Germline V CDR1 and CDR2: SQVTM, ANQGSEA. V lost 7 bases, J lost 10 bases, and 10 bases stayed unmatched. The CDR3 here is CSARDRDMRQYF. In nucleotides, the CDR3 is TGCAGCGCTCGGGACAGGGATATGCGCCAGTACTTC.

CDR3 sequence (DNA): TGTGCCAGCAGTAACCAGGGCCCGAACACTGAAGCTTTCTTT. Translated, it gives CASSNQGPNTEAFF. This chain connects TRBV28 to TRBJ1-1; D is perhaps TRBD1 (5 bases). This CDR3 has 14 amino acids. The V end was cut by 5 bases, the J end by 1 base, with 11 bases between. Per germline, CDR1 MDHEN and CDR2 SYDVKM.

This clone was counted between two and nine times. The CDR3 DNA reads as TGTGCCAGCAGTATGACTTTGAACACCGGGGAGCTGTTTTTT. Its translation: CASSMTLNTGELFF. The chain uses TRBV6-4 and TRBJ2-2; D gene uncertain. CDR1 MRHNA and CDR2 SNTAGT come from the germline V gene. This CDR3 region has 14 residues. The V gene lost 5 bases and the J gene lost 1 base, with 8 bases spanning the gap.

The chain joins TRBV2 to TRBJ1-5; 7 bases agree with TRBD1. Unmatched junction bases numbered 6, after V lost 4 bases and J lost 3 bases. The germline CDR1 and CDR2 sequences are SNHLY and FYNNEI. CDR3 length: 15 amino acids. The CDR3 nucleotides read TGTGCCAGCAGTGGGGGCACAGGGGACAATCAGCCCCAGCATTTT. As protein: CASSGGTGDNQPQHF.

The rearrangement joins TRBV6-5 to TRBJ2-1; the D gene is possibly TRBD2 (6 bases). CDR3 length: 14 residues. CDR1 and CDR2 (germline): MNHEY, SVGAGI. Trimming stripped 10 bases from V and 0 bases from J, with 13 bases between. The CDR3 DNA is TGTGCCATCGGGACTCAGAGCTCCTACAATGAGCAGTTCTTC. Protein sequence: CAIGTQSSYNEQFF.

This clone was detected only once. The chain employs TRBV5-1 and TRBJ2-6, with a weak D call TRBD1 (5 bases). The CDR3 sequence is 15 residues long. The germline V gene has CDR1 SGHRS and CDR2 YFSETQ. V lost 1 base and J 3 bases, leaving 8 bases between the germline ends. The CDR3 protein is CASSLQGGGANVLTF. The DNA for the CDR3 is TGCGCCAGCAGCTTGCAGGGTGGTGGGGCCAACGTCCTGACTTTC.

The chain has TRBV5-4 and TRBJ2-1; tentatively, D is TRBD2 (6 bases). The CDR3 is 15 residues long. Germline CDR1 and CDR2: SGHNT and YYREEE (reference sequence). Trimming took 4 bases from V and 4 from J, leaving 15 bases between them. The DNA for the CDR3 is TGTGCCAGCAGCCTGGCAGCGGGCCGTTACAATGAGCAGTTCTTC. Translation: CASSLAAGRYNEQFF.

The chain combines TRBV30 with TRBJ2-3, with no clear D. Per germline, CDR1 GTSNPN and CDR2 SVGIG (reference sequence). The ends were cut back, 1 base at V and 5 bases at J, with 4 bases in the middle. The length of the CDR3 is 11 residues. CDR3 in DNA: TGTGCCTGGAGTGCCGTAGATACGCAGTATTTT. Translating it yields CAWSAVDTQYF. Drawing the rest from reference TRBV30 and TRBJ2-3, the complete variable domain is SQTIHQWPATLVQPVGSPLSLECTVEGTSNPNLYWYRQAAGRGLQLLFYSVGIGQISSEVPQNLSASRPQDRQFILSSKKLLLSDSGFYLCAWSAVDTQYFGPGTRLTVL.

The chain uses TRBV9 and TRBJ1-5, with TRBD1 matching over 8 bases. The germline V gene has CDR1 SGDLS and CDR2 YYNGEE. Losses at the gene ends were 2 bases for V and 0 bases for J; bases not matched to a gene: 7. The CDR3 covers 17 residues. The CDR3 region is CASSVGPGGRSNQPQHF. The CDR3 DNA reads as TGTGCCAGCAGCGTCGGTCCAGGGGGCCGTAGCAATCAGCCCCAGCATTTT.

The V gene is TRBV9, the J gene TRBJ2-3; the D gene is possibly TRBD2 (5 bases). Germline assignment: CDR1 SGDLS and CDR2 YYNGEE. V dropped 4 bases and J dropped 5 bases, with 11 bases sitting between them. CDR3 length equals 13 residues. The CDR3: CASSNPGGDTQYF. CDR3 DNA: TGTGCCAGCAGCAACCCAGGAGGAGATACGCAGTATTTT.

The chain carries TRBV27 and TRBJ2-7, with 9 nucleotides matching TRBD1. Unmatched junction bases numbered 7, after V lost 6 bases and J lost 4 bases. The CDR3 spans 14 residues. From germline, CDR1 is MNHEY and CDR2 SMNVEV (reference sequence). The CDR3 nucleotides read TGTGCCAGCAGACGAGGGACAGGGTCTTACGAGCAGTACTTC. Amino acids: CASRRGTGSYEQYF.

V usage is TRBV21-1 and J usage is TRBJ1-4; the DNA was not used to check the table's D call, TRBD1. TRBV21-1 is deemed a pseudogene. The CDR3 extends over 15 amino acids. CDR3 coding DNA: TGTGCCAGCAGCTTCGCGGACAGTCCTAATGAAAAACTGTTTTTT. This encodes CASSFADSPNEKLFF.

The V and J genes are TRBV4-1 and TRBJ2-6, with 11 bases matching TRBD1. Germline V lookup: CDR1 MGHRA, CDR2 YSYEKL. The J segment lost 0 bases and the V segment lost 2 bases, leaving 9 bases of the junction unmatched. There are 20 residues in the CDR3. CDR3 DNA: TGCGCCAGCAGCCAATTTAGCGGGACAGGGGGTATCTCTGGGGCCAACGTCCTGACTTTC. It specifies CASSQFSGTGGISGANVLTF.

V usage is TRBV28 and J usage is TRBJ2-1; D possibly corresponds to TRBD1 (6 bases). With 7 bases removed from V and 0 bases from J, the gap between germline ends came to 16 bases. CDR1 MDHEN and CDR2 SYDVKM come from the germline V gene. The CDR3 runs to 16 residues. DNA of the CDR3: TGTGCCAGCACTCCTTCTAGGGGGAGCTCCTACAATGAGCAGTTCTTC. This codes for CASTPSRGSSYNEQFF.

The CDR3 here is CASSLSGAETQYF. CDR3 nucleotide sequence: TGTGCCAGCAGCTTATCAGGGGCCGAGACCCAGTACTTC. This chain joins TRBV7-9 and TRBJ2-5, with a weak D call TRBD1 (6 bases). The CDR3 totals 13 residues. Germline V gives CDR1 SEHNR, CDR2 FQNEAQ (reference sequence). Deletions cut 2 bases from V and 5 bases from J, with 9 bases between.

This CDR3 reads CASSLVPSGSRPSYEQYF. The CDR3 nucleotides read TGCGCCAGCAGCTTGGTTCCTAGCGGGAGCAGGCCCTCCTACGAGCAGTACTTC. J is TRBJ2-7 and V is TRBV5-1, with 10 bases identical to TRBD2. Unmatched junction bases numbered 9, after V lost 0 bases and J lost 0 bases. Germline assignment: CDR1 SGHRS and CDR2 YFSETQ. This CDR3 is built from 18 residues.

The CDR3 coding sequence is TGTGCCAGCAGAGAAACTAGCGGGAGAGCGTACGAGCAGTACTTC. The encoded protein is CASRETSGRAYEQYF. This rearrangement joins TRBV2 to TRBJ2-7; TRBD2 matches at 11 bases. CDR1 SNHLY and CDR2 FYNNEI come from the germline V gene. This CDR3 has 15 amino acids. With 6 bases clipped from V and 4 bases from J, the junction kept 8 bases outside the gene matches.

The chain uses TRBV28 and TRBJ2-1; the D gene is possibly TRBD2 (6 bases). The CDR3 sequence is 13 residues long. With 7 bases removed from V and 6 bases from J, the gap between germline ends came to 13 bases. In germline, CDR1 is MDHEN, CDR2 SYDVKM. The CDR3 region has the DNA TGTGCCAGCACGGGACTCTTTGCCAATGAGCAGTTCTTC. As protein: CASTGLFANEQFF.

The CDR3 DNA is TGCGCCAGCAGACTGGGGACAGGGGAAAATTCACCCCTCCACTTT. Its protein is CASRLGTGENSPLHF. The chain has TRBV5-1 and TRBJ1-6; 10 bases align to TRBD1. Germline V CDR1 and CDR2: SGHRS, YFSETQ. This CDR3 has 15 amino acids. The V gene end was trimmed by 5 bases and the J gene end by 7 bases; junction bases not matched to a gene: 6.

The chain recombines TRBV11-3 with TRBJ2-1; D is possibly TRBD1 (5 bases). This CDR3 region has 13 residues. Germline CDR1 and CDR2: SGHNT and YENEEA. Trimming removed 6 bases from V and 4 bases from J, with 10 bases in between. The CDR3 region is CASSLDTYNEQFF. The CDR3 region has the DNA TGTGCCAGCAGTCTGGACACATACAATGAGCAGTTCTTC.

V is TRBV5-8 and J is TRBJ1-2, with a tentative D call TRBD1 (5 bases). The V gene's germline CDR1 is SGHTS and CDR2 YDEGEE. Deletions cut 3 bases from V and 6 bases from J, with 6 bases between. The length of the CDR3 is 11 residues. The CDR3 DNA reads TGTGCCAGCAGCTGGGGGGATGGCTACACCTTC. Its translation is CASSWGDGYTF.

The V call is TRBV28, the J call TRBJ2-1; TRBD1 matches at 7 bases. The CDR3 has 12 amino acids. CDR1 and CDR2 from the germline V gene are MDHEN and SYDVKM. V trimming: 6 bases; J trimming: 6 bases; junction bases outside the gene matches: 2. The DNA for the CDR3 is TGTGCCAGCAGCCGGGACAGCAATGAGCAGTTCTTC. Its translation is CASSRDSNEQFF.

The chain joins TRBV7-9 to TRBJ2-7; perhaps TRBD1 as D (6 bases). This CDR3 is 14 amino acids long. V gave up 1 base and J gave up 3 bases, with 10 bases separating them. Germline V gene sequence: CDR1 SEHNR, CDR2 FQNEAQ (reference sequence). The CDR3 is CASSLEGTLYEQYF. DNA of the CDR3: TGTGCCAGCAGCTTAGAGGGGACACTCTACGAGCAGTACTTC.

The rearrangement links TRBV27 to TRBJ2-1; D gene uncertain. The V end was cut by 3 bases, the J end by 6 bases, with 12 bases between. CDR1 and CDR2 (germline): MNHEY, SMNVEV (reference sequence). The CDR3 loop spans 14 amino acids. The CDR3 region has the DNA TGTGCCAGCAGTTTGACTTCATTCCCCAATGAGCAGTTCTTC. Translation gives CASSLTSFPNEQFF.

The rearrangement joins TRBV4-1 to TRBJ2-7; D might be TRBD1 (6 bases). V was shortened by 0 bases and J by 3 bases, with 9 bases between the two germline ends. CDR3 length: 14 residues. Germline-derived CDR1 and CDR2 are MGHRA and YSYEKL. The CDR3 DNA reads TGCGCCAGCAGCCAAGATGGGACATACTACGAGCAGTACTTC. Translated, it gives CASSQDGTYYEQYF.

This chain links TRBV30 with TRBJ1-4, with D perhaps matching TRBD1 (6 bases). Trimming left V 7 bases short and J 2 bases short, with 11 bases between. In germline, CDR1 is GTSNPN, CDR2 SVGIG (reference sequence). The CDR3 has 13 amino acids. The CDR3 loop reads CASLGATNEKLFF. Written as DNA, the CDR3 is TGTGCCTCCCTGGGGGCGACTAATGAAAAACTGTTTTTT.

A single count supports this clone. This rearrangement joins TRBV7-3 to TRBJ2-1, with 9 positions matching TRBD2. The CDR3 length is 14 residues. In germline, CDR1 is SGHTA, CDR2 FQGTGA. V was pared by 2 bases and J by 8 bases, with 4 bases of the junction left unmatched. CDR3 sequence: CASSLAGGDDEQFF. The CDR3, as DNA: TGTGCCAGCAGCTTAGCGGGAGGGGATGATGAGCAGTTCTTC.

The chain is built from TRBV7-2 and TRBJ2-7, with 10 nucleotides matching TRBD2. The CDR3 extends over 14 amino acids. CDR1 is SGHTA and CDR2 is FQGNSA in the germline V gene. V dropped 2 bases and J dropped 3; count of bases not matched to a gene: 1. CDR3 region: CASSLTSGNYEQYF. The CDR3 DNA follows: TGTGCCAGCAGCTTAACTAGCGGGAACTACGAGCAGTACTTC.

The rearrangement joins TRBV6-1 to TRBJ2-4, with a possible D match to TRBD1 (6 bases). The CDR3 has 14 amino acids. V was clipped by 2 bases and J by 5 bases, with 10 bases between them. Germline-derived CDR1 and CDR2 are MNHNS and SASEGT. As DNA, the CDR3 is TGTGCCAGCAGTGAAACAGGGCGGCAAAACATTCAGTACTTC. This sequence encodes CASSETGRQNIQYF.

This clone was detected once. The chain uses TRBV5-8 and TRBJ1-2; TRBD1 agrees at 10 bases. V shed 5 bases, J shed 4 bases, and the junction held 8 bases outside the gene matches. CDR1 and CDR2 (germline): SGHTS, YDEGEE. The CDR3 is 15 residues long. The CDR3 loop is CASRPRQGAGYGYTF. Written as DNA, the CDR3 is TGTGCCAGCAGGCCGAGACAGGGGGCGGGCTATGGCTACACCTTC. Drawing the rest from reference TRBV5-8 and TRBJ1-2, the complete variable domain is EAGVTQSPTHLIKTRGQQATLRCSPISGHTSVYWYQQALGLGLQFLLWYDEGEERNRGNFPPRFSGRQFPNYSSELNVNALELEDSALYLCASRPRQGAGYGYTFGSGTRLTVV.